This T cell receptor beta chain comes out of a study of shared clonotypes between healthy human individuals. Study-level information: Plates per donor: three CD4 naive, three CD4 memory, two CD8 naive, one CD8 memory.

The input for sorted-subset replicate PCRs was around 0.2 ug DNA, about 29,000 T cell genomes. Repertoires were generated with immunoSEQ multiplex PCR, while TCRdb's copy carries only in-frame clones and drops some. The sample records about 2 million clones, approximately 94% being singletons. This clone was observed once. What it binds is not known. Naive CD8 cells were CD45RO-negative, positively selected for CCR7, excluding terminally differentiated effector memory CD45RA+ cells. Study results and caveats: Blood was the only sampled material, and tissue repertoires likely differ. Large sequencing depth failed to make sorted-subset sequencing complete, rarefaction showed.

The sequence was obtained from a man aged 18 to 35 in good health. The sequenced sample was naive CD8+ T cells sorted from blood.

In DNA form, the CDR3 reads TGTGCCAGCAGCTTAGGGGGGACACCATCCAACTATGGCTACACCTTC. Its translation: CASSLGGTPSNYGYTF. V usage is TRBV13 and J usage is TRBJ1-2; weak D call: TRBD1 (6 bases). Germline V gene sequence: CDR1 PRHDT, CDR2 FYEKMQ (reference sequence). Trimming pared 0 bases from V and 2 bases from J, leaving 13 bases between. The length of the CDR3 is 16 residues.